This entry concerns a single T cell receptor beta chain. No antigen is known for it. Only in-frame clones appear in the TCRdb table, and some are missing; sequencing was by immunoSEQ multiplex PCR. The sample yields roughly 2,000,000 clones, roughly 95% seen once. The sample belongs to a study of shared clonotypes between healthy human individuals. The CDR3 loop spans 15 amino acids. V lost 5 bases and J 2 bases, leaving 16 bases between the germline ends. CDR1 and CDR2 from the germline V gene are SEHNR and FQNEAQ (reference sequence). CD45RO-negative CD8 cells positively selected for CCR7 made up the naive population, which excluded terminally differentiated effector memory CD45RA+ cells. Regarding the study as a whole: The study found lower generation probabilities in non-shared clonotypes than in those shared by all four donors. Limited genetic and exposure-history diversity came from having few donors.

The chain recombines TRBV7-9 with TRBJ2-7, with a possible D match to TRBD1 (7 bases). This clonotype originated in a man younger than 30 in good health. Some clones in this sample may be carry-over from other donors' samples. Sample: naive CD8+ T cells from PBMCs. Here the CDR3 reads CASSPGDRYAYEQYF. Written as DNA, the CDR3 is TGTGCCAGCAGCCCGGGGGACAGATATGCCTACGAGCAGTACTTC.